This T cell receptor (beta chain) was obtained from a study of T cell responses to AZD1222 COVID-19 vaccine. Only in-frame clones appear in the TCRdb table, and some are missing; sequencing was by immunoSEQ multiplex PCR. The sample includes 72,000 or so clones, approximately 81% of them seen just once. J lost 10 bases, V lost 4 bases, and 9 bases had no gene match. The germline CDR1 and CDR2 sequences are MNHEY and SVGAGI. This CDR3 has 13 amino acids. The source was peripheral blood, collected on day 0 of AZD1222 vaccination. The rearrangement links TRBV6-5 to TRBJ1-1; the match to TRBD1 covers 7 bases. This sequence was found in an adult in good health. The CDR3, as DNA: TGTGCCAGCAGTTCGACAGGGTTGGGAGCAGCTTTCTTT. Protein sequence: CASSSTGLGAAFF.